One T cell receptor beta chain is described in this entry. This entry belongs to a study of regulatory T cells in long-lasting Graves disease. CDR1 MNHEY and CDR2 SVGEGT come from the germline V gene. V dropped 0 bases and J dropped 8; count of bases not matched to a gene: 6. The CDR3 has 15 residues. Sequencing libraries for TCR beta were prepared with iRepertoire HTBI primers and Arm-PCR of CDR3 regions. Using its own MiXCR run on the multiplex PCR reads, TCRdb lists one record per CDR3 protein. In the table there are just over 600,000 distinct CDR3 sequences, about 16% of which are singletons. Time point specified: newly diagnosed GD, antithyroid drugs for less than 3 months. Isolated PBMC RNA provided the starting material for the TCR library. The data also belong to a second study, concerning T cells in Graves' hyperthyroidism and ophthalmopathy. Turning to that study: Hyperthyroidism patients were newly diagnosed, had disease duration under 2 months, and were aged 18 to 65 years.

The receptor's source is a woman in her 30s with Graves disease. The gene calls are TRBV6-2 or TRBV6-3 and TRBJ1-2; TRBD1 matches at 10 bases. Material: peripheral blood mononuclear cells (PBMCs), obtained at new diagnosis, from a patient treated with antithyroid drugs. The DNA for the CDR3 is TGTGCCAGCAGTTACTCGGCAGGGACAGGGGCGGGCTACACCTTC. This translates into CASSYSAGTGAGYTF.